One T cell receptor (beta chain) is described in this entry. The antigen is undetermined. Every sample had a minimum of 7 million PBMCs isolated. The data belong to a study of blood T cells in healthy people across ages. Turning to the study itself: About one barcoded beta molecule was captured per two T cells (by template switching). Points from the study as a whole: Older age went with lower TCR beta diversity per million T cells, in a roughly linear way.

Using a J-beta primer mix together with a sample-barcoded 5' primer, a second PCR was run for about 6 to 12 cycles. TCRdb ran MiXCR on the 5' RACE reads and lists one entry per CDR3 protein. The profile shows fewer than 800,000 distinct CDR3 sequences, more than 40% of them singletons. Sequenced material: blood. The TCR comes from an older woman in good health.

The CDR3 loop reads CSATLSGRTYNEQFF. In nucleotides, the CDR3 is TGCAGCGCCACCCTCAGCGGGAGAACCTACAATGAGCAGTTCTTC. This chain connects TRBV29-1 to TRBJ2-1, with 8 bases fitting TRBD2. The CDR3 sequence is 15 residues long. Germline V gene lookup returns CDR1 SQVTM and CDR2 ANQGSEA. V gave up 7 bases and J gave up 2 bases; unmatched junction bases: 10.